This is a list of T cell receptor beta chains from one sample in a study of blood T cell repertoires in COVID-19. TCRdb's copy holds only in-frame clones and misses some; the assay was immunoSEQ multiplex PCR. The data show hundreds of thousands of clones, 75% to 90% seen once. Sequencing was done on a sample of peripheral blood. Receptors were obtained from a woman aged 25 to 45 with active or convalescent COVID-19. CDR3s include the opening cysteine and the closing phenylalanine or tryptophan. The D gene is left open where the match is weak. Clone size is stated in some rows and not others, as once, few, many or a class when expanded.

J gene | V gene | clone size | D gene | CDR3 DNA | CDR3 protein
TRBJ1-4 | TRBV4-2 | NA | TRBD1 | TGTGCCAGCAGCCAAGGGGACAGTGGGGTCCCCCCAAATGAAAAACTGTTTTTT | CASSQGDSGVPPNEKLFF
TRBJ1-4 | TRBV15 | NA | TRBD1 | TGTGCCACCAGCAAGGGGGCTGGAGAGGAAAAACTGTTTTTT | CATSKGAGEEKLFF
TRBJ1-2 | TRBV18 | NA | TRBD1 | TGTGCCAGCTCACCACCGAACAGGGGCTATGGCTACACCTTC | CASSPPNRGYGYTF
TRBJ2-2 | TRBV30 | NA | NA | TGTGCCTGGAGTCTCCTGGGGGCCACCGGGGAGCTGTTTTTT | CAWSLLGATGELFF
TRBJ2-3 | TRBV7-2 | NA | TRBD2 | TGTGCCAGCAGCTTAACTAGCGGGGGGTCCGATACGCAGTATTTT | CASSLTSGGSDTQYF
TRBJ1-4 | TRBV29-1 | NA | TRBD1 | TGCAGCGTTGGAAGGGACAGGGGGGAAAAACTGTTTTTT | CSVGRDRGEKLFF
TRBJ2-5 | TRBV3-1/TRBV3-2 | NA | TRBD2 | TGTGCCAGCAGGTCAACCGGGACTAGCGGGAGAGAGACCCAGTACTTC | CASRSTGTSGRETQYF
TRBJ2-3 | TRBV6-4 | NA | TRBD2 | TGTGCCAGCAGTGACGCGGGGACTAGCGGGCCAGATACGCAGTATTTT | CASSDAGTSGPDTQYF
TRBJ1-1 | TRBV19 | NA | TRBD1 | TGTGCCAGTTGGACAGGGGAAAGACGCACTGAAGCTTTCTTT | CASWTGERRTEAFF
TRBJ1-3 | TRBV5-1 | NA | TRBD1 | TGCGCCAGCAGTACTACTACAGGGGCGGGAAACACCATATATTTT | CASSTTTGAGNTIYF
TRBJ1-3 | TRBV6-5 | NA | NA | TGTGCCAGCAGCGAGTTGACTACGACGGGAAACACCATATATTTT | CASSELTTTGNTIYF
TRBJ1-2 | TRBV10-2 | NA | NA | TGCGCCAGCAGTAGGGCAGGGTTTGAGGATGGCTACACCTTC | CASSRAGFEDGYTF
TRBJ1-5 | TRBV15 | NA | NA | TGTGCCACCAGCAGAGTTATTAGCAATCAGCCCCAGCATTTT | CATSRVISNQPQHF
TRBJ2-1 | TRBV2 | NA | TRBD2 | TGTGCCAGCAGTGAAGGGACTAGCGGGAGGGGTGAGCAGTTCTTC | CASSEGTSGRGEQFF
TRBJ2-5 | TRBV3-1/TRBV3-2 | NA | TRBD2 | TGTGCCACCGGACTAGCGGGAGGACAAGAGACCCAGTACTTC | CATGLAGGQETQYF
TRBJ1-2 | TRBV14 | NA | NA | TGTGCCAGCAGCCGGGGGGGACGGGTTAACTATGGCTACACCTTC | CASSRGGRVNYGYTF
TRBJ1-2 | TRBV29-1 | NA | NA | TGCAGCGCTGGGGCAGGGGATGGCTACACCTTC | CSAGAGDGYTF
TRBJ1-5 | TRBV18 | NA | TRBD1 | TGTGCCAGCTCACTTACAGGGGGCAATCAGCCCCAGCATTTT | CASSLTGGNQPQHF
TRBJ1-2 | TRBV27 | NA | TRBD1 | TGTGCCAGCAGCCGGACAGGGGGGGGTAACTATGGCTACACCTTC | CASSRTGGGNYGYTF
TRBJ1-4 | TRBV19 | NA | TRBD1 | TGTGCCAGTAGTCCCCCAAACAGGGGGCGGGGAACTAATGAAAAACTGTTTTTT | CASSPPNRGRGTNEKLFF
TRBJ1-2 | TRBV29-1 | NA | TRBD1 | TGCAGCGCCGGGACAGGGAAAAATTATGGCTACACCTTC | CSAGTGKNYGYTF
TRBJ1-2 | TRBV5-1 | NA | TRBD1 | TGCGCCAGCAAAAACCAGGGGGACAGGGGGCCTCATAACTATGGCTACACCTTC | CASKNQGDRGPHNYGYTF
TRBJ2-3 | TRBV27 | NA | TRBD2 | TGTGCCAGCAGTCTTATAGCGGGGGGGAGCACAGATACGCAGTATTTT | CASSLIAGGSTDTQYF
TRBJ1-2 | TRBV7-9 | NA | NA | TGTGCCAGCAGCTCGCGAAACCATGGCTACACCTTC | CASSSRNHGYTF
TRBJ2-1 | TRBV11-1 | NA | NA | TGTGCCAGCAGCCCAGGCCTCTACAATGAGCAGTTCTTC | CASSPGLYNEQFF
TRBJ1-2 | TRBV6-2/TRBV6-3 | once | NA | TGTGCCAGCAGTTACTCCGTCCCTGGACAGAACTATGGCTACACCTTC | CASSYSVPGQNYGYTF
TRBJ1-2 | TRBV6-5 | NA | TRBD1 | TGTGCCAGCAGCACCGGGACAGTCTATGGCTACACCTTC | CASSTGTVYGYTF
TRBJ1-1 | TRBV14 | NA | TRBD1 | TGTGCCAGCAGCCAAGGTTCAACAGGGGGCTTATACACTGAAGCTTTCTTT | CASSQGSTGGLYTEAFF
TRBJ2-7 | TRBV3-1/TRBV3-2 | NA | TRBD2 | TGTGCCAGCAGTCCGCTAGCGGGAGGTCCGATAGCCTACGAGCAGTACTTC | CASSPLAGGPIAYEQYF
TRBJ1-4 | TRBV28 | NA | NA | TGTGCCAGCAACCCTGGGACACCGTCGGAAAAACTGTTTTTT | CASNPGTPSEKLFF
TRBJ2-1 | TRBV6-4 | NA | TRBD2 | TGTGCCAGCAGTGACGCGGGAGGAAAGAACAATGAGCAGTTCTTC | CASSDAGGKNNEQFF
TRBJ2-7 | TRBV18 | NA | TRBD1 | TGTGCCAGCACCCGGGACAGGGGTCCCTACGAGCAGTACTTC | CASTRDRGPYEQYF
TRBJ1-1 | TRBV18 | NA | TRBD1 | TGTGCCAGCTCACCACCTACAGGGGCAGGGACTGAAGCTTTCTTT | CASSPPTGAGTEAFF
TRBJ1-2 | TRBV7-2 | NA | NA | TGTGCCAGCAGGGATCGACAGACTAACTATGGCTACACCTTC | CASRDRQTNYGYTF
TRBJ2-1 | TRBV5-1 | NA | TRBD2 | TGCGCCAGCAGCTCCTCCGGGGGGGCCAACTACAATGAGCAGTTCTTC | CASSSSGGANYNEQFF
TRBJ1-4 | TRBV5-4 | NA | NA | TGTGCCAGCAGCTCTAGCATGGGGAGTGGTAATGAAAAACTGTTTTTT | CASSSSMGSGNEKLFF
TRBJ2-7 | TRBV27 | once | TRBD2 | TGTGCCAGCAGTTTACGGGAGGGCCTGGAGCAGTACTTC | CASSLREGLEQYF
TRBJ1-1 | TRBV5-8 | NA | TRBD1 | TGTGCCAGCAGCCGACGGACAGGGATAACTGAAGCTTTCTTT | CASSRRTGITEAFF
TRBJ2-2 | TRBV4-1 | NA | NA | TGCGCCAGCAGCCAAGAGGGACTCCTCACCGGGGAGCTGTTTTTT | CASSQEGLLTGELFF
TRBJ2-3 | TRBV5-1 | NA | NA | TGCGCCAGCAGCTCCCTAGCATTAGATACGCAGTATTTT | CASSSLALDTQYF
TRBJ1-5 | TRBV6-5 | NA | NA | TGTGCCAGCAGTCCCCAATCGGGGAATCAGCCCCAGCATTTT | CASSPQSGNQPQHF
TRBJ1-3 | TRBV5-6 | NA | NA | TGTGCCAGCAGCTTAGGGGTCGACTCTGGAAACACCATATATTTT | CASSLGVDSGNTIYF
TRBJ1-3 | TRBV4-1 | NA | NA | TGCGCCAGCAGCCAAGATTGGCAAATCTCTGGAAACACCATATATTTT | CASSQDWQISGNTIYF
TRBJ2-7 | TRBV6-1 | NA | TRBD1 | TGTGCCAGCAGTGATGCCGGACAGGGAAGCTACGAGCAGTACTTC | CASSDAGQGSYEQYF
TRBJ1-2 | TRBV6-5 | NA | TRBD1 | TGTGCCAGCAGTCCGACAGGGGTAATGAACTATGGCTACACCTTC | CASSPTGVMNYGYTF
TRBJ1-1 | TRBV18 | once | TRBD1 | TGTGCCAGCTCACCCCCCTGGACAGGGACGAACACTGAAGCTTTCTTT | CASSPPWTGTNTEAFF
TRBJ2-5 | TRBV6-2/TRBV6-3 | few | NA | TGTGCCAGCAGTCCCACCGAGACACGCAGTGAGACCCAGTACTTC | CASSPTETRSETQYF
TRBJ2-3 | TRBV5-1 | NA | TRBD2 | TGCGCCAGCAGCTACCGAGCGGGGGTCACAGATACGCAGTATTTT | CASSYRAGVTDTQYF
TRBJ1-5 | TRBV18 | once | NA | TGTGCCAGCTCAGTTTTGGACACCAATCAGCCCCAGCATTTT | CASSVLDTNQPQHF
TRBJ1-1 | TRBV27 | NA | NA | TGTGCCAGCAGCCCCGGAGCAAACACTGAAGCTTTCTTT | CASSPGANTEAFF